The rows below give T cell receptor beta chains drawn from one sample of a study of blood T cells in healthy people across ages. Each CDR3 protein gets one entry after TCRdb re-called the 5' RACE reads with MiXCR. The data contain about 800,000 distinct CDR3 sequences, about 42% of them singletons. Specimen: blood. Source of these receptors: a man older than 75 in good health. CDR3s include the opening cysteine and the closing phenylalanine or tryptophan. A D gene is named only where the DNA matches it firmly. For some rows the clone size is stated as once, few or many, or as a class when expanded; others skip it.

many TRBJ1-2 TRBV7-2 - TGTGCCAGCAGCTTATTCCAGCAGAGCTATGGCTACACCTTC CASSLFQQSYGYTF
- TRBJ1-2 TRBV5-1 TRBD1 TGCGCCAGCACACCGACAGGGACCAACTATGGCTACACCTTC CASTPTGTNYGYTF
many TRBJ2-1 TRBV29-1 TRBD2 TGCAGCGTTTTAGCGGGAAGGGAGGGTGAGCAGTTCTTC CSVLAGREGEQFF
- TRBJ2-5 TRBV30 - TGTGCCTGGAGTGTACTTCAGGGGCAGGGAGAGACCCAGTACTTC CAWSVLQGQGETQYF
- TRBJ2-7 TRBV20-1 TRBD2 TGCAGTGCCGAGCACGGGAGGGCGTACGAGCAGTACTTC CSAEHGRAYEQYF
once TRBJ2-7 TRBV4-1 - TGCGCCAGCAGCCAAGCTTCAGGAGTCGAGCAGTACTTC CASSQASGVEQYF
- TRBJ2-1 TRBV20-1 - TGCAGTGCTAGAGTAGGCGTTATTTTCGAGCAGTTCTTC CSARVGVIFEQFF
- TRBJ2-5 TRBV25-1 TRBD1 TGTGCCAGCAGACTAACAGGGGGAGAAGAGACCCAGTACTTC CASRLTGGEETQYF
few TRBJ2-2 TRBV15 - TGTGCCACCAGCAGAGTTCCCGAGGGAGGGGAGCTGTTTTTT CATSRVPEGGELFF
few TRBJ1-2 TRBV7-2 - TGTGCCAGCAGCAAAGCAGAGGGCAACAACTATGGCTACACCTTC CASSKAEGNNYGYTF
- TRBJ1-1 TRBV3-1 - TGTGCCAGCAGCGCCTCGGTCTCTGAAGCTTTCTTT CASSASVSEAFF
many TRBJ2-3 TRBV7-2 TRBD2 TGTGCCAGCAGCTCAGCGGGAGGAGCTAGCACAGATACGCAGTATTTT CASSSAGGASTDTQYF
- TRBJ2-3 TRBV4-2 - TGTGCCAGCAGCCAAGATGTGACTGGGAAAGTCGATACGCAGTATTTT CASSQDVTGKVDTQYF
- TRBJ1-1 TRBV7-9 - TGTGCCAGCAGCTTACCCGGGGCCGGGACTGAAGCTTTCTTT CASSLPGAGTEAFF
once TRBJ2-3 TRBV20-1 - TGCAGCGAAGACAGGATCGTCACAGATACGCAGTATTTT CSEDRIVTDTQYF
few TRBJ1-2 TRBV20-1 TRBD1 TGCAGTGCTATCTCACAGGGGGGTAATGGCTACACCTTC CSAISQGGNGYTF
few TRBJ1-5 TRBV5-6 - TGTGCCAGCAGCTTGGGCGGTAGTCAATTGGGGCCCCAGCATTTT CASSLGGSQLGPQHF
- TRBJ1-5 TRBV29-1 - TGCAGCGACGAGGATCAGCCCCAGCATTTT CSDEDQPQHF
- TRBJ1-6 TRBV28 - TGTGCCATATCGGGAGGGGATTATAATTCACCCCTCCACTTT CAISGGDYNSPLHF
- TRBJ2-5 TRBV20-1 - TGCAGTCGGATAGGACTTTACAATGAGCAGTACTTC CSRIGLYNEQYF
few TRBJ2-5 TRBV20-1 TRBD1 TGCAGTGCTACGGACCGGGACAGCGGCTACAATGAGCAGTACTTC CSATDRDSGYNEQYF
once TRBJ2-1 TRBV7-2 TRBD2 TGTGCCAGCAGCCCCCAAACTAGCGGGGTAGACAATGAGCAGTTCTTC CASSPQTSGVDNEQFF
- TRBJ2-3 TRBV5-1 TRBD1 TGCGCCAGCTCCCACCCGGGACAGGGGGCGAGAGATACGCAGTATTTT CASSHPGQGARDTQYF
- TRBJ1-2 TRBV12-3/TRBV12-4 TRBD1 TGTGCCAGCAGTCAACAGGGGGTCTATGGCTACACCTTC CASSQQGVYGYTF
- TRBJ2-3 TRBV20-1 - TGCAGTGCTAGAGTTGGTGGAGATACGCAGTATTTT CSARVGGDTQYF
- TRBJ1-2 TRBV2 - TGTGCCAGCAGTGAATACACAGACCCGCCCTATGGCTACACCTTC CASSEYTDPPYGYTF
- TRBJ1-4 TRBV7-2 - TGTGCCAGCAGCCCCCGACATCCCTCTAATGAAAAACTGTTTTTT CASSPRHPSNEKLFF
- TRBJ2-6 TRBV6-2/TRBV6-3 - TGTGCCAGCAGTCTCGTTGGGGGTACTGGGGCCAACGTCCTGACTTTC CASSLVGGTGANVLTF
- TRBJ2-7 TRBV5-1 - TGCGCCAGCAGCCTGATCACTAACTACGAGCAGTACTTC CASSLITNYEQYF